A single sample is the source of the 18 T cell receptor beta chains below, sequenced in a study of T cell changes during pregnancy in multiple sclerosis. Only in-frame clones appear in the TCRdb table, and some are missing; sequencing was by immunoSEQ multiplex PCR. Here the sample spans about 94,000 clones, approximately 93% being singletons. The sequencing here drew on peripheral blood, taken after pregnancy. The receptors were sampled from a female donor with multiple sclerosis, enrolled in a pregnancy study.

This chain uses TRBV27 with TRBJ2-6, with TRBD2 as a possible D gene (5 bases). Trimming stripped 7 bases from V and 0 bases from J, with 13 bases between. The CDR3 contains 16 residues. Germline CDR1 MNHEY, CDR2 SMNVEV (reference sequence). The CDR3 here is CASTTRGRSGANVLTF. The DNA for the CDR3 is TGTGCCAGCACTACAAGAGGGCGCTCTGGGGCCAACGTCCTGACTTTC. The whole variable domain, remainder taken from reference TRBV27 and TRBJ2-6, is EAQVTQNPRYLITVTGKKLTVTCSQNMNHEYMSWYRQDPGLGLRQIYYSMNVEVTDKGDVPEGYKVSRKEKRNFPLILESPSPNQTSLYFCASTTRGRSGANVLTFGAGSRLTVL.

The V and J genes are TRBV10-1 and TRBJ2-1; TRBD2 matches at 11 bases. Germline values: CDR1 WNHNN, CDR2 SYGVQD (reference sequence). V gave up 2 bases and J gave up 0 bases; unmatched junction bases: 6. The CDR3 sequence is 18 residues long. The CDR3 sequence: CASSELTSGSSSYNEQFF. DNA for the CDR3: TGCGCCAGCAGTGAGCTAACTAGCGGGAGTTCCTCCTACAATGAGCAGTTCTTC.

The CDR3: CAISEYGLLDTQYF. DNA for the CDR3: TGTGCCATCAGTGAGTACGGACTCCTGGATACGCAGTATTTT. The chain links TRBV10-3 to TRBJ2-3, with D possibly matching TRBD2 (5 bases). The CDR3 extends over 14 amino acids. The germline CDR1 and CDR2 sequences are ENHRY and SYGVKD. V was trimmed by 1 base and J by 6 bases, leaving 11 bases between them.

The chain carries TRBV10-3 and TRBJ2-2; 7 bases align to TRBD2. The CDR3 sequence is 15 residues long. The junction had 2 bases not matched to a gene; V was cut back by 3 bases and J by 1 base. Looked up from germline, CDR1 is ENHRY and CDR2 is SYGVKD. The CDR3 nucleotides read TGTGCCATCAGTGACCCTAGCGGGAACACCGGGGAGCTGTTTTTT. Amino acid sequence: CAISDPSGNTGELFF.

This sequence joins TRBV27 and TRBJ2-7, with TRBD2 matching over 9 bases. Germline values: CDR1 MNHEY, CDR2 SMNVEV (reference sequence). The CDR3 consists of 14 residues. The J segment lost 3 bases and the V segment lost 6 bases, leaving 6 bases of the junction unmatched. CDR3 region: CASRPAGGNYEQYF. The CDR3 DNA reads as TGTGCCAGCAGACCCGCGGGAGGGAACTACGAGCAGTACTTC.

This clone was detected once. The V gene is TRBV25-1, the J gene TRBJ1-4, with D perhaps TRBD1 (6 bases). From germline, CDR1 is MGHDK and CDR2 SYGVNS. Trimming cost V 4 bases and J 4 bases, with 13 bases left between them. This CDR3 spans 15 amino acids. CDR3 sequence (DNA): TGTGCCAGCAGTGCTGAAACAGGGAGTAATGAAAAACTGTTTTTT. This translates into CASSAETGSNEKLFF.

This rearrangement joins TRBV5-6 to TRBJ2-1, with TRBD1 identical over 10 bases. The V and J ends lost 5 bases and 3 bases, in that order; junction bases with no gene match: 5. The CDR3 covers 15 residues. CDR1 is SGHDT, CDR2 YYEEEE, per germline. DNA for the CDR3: TGTGCCAGCAGATCCGGGACAGGGGTCTACAATGAGCAGTTCTTC. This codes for CASRSGTGVYNEQFF.

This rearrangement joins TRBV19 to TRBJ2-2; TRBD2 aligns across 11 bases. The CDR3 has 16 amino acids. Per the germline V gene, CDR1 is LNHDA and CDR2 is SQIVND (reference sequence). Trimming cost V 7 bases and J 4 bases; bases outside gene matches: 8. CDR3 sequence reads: CASNGGGLAVTGELFF. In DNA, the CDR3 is TGTGCCAGTAACGGAGGGGGACTAGCGGTCACCGGGGAGCTGTTTTTT.

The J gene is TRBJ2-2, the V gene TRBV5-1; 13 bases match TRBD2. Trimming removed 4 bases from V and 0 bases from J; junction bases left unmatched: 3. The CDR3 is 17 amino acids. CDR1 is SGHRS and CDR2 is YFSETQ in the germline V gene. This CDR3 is CASSGGTSGTNTGELFF. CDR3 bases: TGCGCCAGCAGCGGTGGGACTAGCGGGACGAACACCGGGGAGCTGTTTTTT.

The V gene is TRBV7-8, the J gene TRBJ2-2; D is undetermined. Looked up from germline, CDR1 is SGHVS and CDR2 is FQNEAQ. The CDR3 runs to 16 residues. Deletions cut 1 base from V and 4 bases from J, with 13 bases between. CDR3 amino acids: CASSLDTFAPTGELFF. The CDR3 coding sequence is TGTGCCAGCAGCTTAGATACTTTCGCGCCCACCGGGGAGCTGTTTTTT.

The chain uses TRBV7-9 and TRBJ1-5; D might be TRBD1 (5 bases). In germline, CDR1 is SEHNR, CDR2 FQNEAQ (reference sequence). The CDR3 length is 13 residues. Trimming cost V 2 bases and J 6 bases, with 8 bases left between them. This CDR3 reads CASSLRDSQPQHF. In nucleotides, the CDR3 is TGTGCCAGCAGCTTAAGGGACTCTCAGCCCCAGCATTTT.

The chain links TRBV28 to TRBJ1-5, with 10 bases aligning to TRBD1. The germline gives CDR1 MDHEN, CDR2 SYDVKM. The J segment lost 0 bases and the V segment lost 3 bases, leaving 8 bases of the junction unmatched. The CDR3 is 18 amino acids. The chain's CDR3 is CASSFWDRGLYSNQPQHF. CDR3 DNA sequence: TGTGCCAGCAGTTTTTGGGACAGGGGCTTATATAGCAATCAGCCCCAGCATTTT.

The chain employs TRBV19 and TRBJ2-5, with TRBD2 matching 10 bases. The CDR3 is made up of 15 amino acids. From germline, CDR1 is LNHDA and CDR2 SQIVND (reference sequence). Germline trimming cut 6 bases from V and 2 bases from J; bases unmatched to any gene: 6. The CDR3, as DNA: TGTGCCAGTAGGCAAGCGACTAGCGGGCAAGAGACCCAGTACTTC. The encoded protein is CASRQATSGQETQYF. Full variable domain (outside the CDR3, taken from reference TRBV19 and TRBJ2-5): DGGITQSPKYLFRKEGQNVTLSCEQNLNHDAMYWYRQDPGQGLRLIYYSQIVNDFQKGDIAEGYSVSREKKESFPLTVTSAQKNPTAFYLCASRQATSGQETQYFGPGTRLLVL.

The CDR3 DNA sequence: TGTGCCAGCAGGGCAGGGGGCACTGAAGCTTTCTTT. The encoded protein is CASRAGGTEAFF. The V gene is TRBV7-9, the J gene TRBJ1-1, with 7 bases matching TRBD1. The CDR3 has 12 amino acids. Germline-derived CDR1 and CDR2 are SEHNR and FQNEAQ (reference sequence). V lost 6 bases to trimming and J lost 4 bases; unmatched junction nucleotides: 2.

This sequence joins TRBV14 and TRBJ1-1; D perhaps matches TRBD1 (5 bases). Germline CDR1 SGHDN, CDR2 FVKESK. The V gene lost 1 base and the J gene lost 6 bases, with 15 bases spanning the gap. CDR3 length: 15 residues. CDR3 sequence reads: CASSQARWGSAEAFF. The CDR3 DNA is TGTGCCAGCAGCCAAGCAAGGTGGGGCAGCGCTGAAGCTTTCTTT.

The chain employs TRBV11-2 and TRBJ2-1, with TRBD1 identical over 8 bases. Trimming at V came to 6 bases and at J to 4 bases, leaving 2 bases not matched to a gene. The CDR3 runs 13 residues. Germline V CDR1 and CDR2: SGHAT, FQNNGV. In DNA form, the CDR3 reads TGTGCCAGCAGAGACAGGGGTTACAATGAGCAGTTCTTC. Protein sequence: CASRDRGYNEQFF.

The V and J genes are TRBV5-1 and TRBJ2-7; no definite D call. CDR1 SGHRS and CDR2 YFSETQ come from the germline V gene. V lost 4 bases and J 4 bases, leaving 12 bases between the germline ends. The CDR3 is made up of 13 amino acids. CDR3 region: CASSNSFRYEQYF. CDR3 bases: TGCGCCAGCAGCAATAGCTTTCGTTACGAGCAGTACTTC.

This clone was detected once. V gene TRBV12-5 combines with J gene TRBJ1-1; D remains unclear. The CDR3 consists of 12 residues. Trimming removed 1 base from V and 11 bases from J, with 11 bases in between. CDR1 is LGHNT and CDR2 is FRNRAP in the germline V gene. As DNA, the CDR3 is TGTGCTAGTGGTTTGGGGGAGACTCTGGCTTTCTTT. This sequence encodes CASGLGETLAFF. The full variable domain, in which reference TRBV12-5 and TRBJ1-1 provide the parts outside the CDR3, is DARVTQTPRHKVTEMGQEVTMRCQPILGHNTVFWYRQTMMQGLELLAYFRNRAPLDDSGMPKDRFSAEMPDATLATLKIQPSEPRDSAVYFCASGLGETLAFFGQGTRLTVV.